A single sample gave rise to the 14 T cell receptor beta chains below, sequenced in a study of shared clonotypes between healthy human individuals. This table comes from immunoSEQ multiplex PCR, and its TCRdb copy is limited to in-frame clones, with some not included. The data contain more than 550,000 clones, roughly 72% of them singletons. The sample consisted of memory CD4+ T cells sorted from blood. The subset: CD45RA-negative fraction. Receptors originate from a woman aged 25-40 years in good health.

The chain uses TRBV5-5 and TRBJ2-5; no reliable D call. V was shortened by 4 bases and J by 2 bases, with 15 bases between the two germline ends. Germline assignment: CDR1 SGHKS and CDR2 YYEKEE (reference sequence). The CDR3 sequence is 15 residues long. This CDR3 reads CASSPPGYRQETQYF. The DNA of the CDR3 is TGTGCCAGCAGCCCCCCTGGTTACAGACAAGAGACCCAGTACTTC. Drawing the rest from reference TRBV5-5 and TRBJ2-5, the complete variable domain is DAGVTQSPTHLIKTRGQQVTLRCSPISGHKSVSWYQQVLGQGPQFIFQYYEKEERGRGNFPDRFSARQFPNYSSELNVNALLLGDSALYLCASSPPGYRQETQYFGPGTRLLVL.

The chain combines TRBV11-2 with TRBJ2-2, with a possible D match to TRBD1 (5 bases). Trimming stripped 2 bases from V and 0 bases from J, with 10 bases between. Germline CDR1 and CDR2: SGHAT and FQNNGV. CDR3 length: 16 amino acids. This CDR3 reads CASSLLRGSNTGELFF. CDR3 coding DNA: TGTGCCAGCAGCTTATTAAGGGGATCGAACACCGGGGAGCTGTTTTTT. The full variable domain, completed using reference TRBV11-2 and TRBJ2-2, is EAGVAQSPRYKIIEKRQSVAFWCNPISGHATLYWYQQILGQGPKLLIQFQNNGVVDDSQLPKDRFSAERLKGVDSTLKIQPAKLEDSAVYLCASSLLRGSNTGELFFGEGSRLTVL.

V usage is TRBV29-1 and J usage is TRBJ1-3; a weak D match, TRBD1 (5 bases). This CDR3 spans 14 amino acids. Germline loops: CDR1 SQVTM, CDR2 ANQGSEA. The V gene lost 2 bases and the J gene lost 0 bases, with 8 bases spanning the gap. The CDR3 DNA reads TGCAGCGTTGAAACAACAGGCTCTGGAAACACCATATATTTT. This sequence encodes CSVETTGSGNTIYF.

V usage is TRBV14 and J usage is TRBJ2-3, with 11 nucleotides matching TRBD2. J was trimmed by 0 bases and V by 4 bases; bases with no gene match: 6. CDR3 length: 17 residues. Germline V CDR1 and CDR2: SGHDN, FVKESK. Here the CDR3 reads CASSPLGLAVSTDTQYF. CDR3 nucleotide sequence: TGTGCCAGCAGCCCCCTGGGACTAGCGGTGAGCACAGATACGCAGTATTTT.

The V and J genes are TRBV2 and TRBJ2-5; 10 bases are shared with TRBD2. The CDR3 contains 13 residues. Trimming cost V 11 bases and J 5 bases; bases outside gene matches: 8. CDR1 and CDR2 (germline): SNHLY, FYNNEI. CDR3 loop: CAGEREGWETQYF. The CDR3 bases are TGTGCCGGGGAGCGGGAGGGTTGGGAGACCCAGTACTTC.

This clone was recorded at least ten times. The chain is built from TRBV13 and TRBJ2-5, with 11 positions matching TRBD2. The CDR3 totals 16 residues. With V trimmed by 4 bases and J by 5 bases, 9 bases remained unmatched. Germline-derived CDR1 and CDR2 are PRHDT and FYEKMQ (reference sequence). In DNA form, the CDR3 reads TGTGCCAGCAGCTCCTCTAGCGGGAGGTTCGGTGAGACCCAGTACTTC. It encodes CASSSSSGRFGETQYF.

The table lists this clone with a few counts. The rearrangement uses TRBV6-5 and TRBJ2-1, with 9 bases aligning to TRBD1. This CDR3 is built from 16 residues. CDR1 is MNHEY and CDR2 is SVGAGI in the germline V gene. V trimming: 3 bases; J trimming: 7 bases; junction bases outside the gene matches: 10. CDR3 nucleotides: TGTGCCAGCAGTTATTCTTTAGGGACAGGGCAAAATGAGCAGTTCTTC. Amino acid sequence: CASSYSLGTGQNEQFF.

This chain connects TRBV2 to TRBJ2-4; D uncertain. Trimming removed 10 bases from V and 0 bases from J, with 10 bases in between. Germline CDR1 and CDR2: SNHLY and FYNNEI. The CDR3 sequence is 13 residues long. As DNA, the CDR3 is TGTGCCACCCTGGACGGAGCCAAAAACATTCAGTACTTC. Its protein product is CATLDGAKNIQYF. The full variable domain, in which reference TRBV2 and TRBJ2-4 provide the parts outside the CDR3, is EPEVTQTPSHQVTQMGQEVILRCVPISNHLYFYWYRQILGQKVEFLVSFYNNEISEKSEIFDDQFSVERPDGSNFTLKIRSTKLEDSAMYFCATLDGAKNIQYFGAGTRLSVL.

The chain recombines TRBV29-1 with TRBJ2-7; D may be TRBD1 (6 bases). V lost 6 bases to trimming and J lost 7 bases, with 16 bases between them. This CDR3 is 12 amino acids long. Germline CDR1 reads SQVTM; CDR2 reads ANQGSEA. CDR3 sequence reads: CSVGQGAREQYF. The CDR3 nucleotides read TGCAGCGTGGGACAAGGCGCGCGGGAGCAGTACTTC.

CDR3 in amino acids: CASSPGQSGETQYF. CDR3 sequence (DNA): TGTGCCAGCTCACCAGGGCAATCCGGGGAGACCCAGTACTTC. J is TRBJ2-5 and V is TRBV18, with no clear D. This CDR3 region has 14 residues. V was pared by 2 bases and J by 5 bases, with 12 bases between. Germline loops: CDR1 KGHSH, CDR2 LQKENI.

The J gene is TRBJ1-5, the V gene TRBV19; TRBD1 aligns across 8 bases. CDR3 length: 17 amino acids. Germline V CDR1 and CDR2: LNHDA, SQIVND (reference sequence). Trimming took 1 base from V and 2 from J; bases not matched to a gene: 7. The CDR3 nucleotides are TGTGCCAGTAGTATAGGGGCGGGACAGGAAGGCAATCAGCCCCAGCATTTT. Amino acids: CASSIGAGQEGNQPQHF.

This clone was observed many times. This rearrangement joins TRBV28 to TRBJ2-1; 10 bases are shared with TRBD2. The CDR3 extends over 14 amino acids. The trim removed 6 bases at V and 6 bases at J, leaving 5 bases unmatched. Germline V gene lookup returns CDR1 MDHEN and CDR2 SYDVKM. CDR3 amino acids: CASRRLAGSNEQFF. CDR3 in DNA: TGTGCCAGCAGAAGACTAGCGGGTTCCAATGAGCAGTTCTTC.

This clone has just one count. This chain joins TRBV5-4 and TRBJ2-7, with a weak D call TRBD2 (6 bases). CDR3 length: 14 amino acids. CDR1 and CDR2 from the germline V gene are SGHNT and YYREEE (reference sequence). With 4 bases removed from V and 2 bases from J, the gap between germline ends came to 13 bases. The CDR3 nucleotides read TGTGCCAGCAGCGTACGGGAGCCCCCCTACGAGCAGTACTTC. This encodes CASSVREPPYEQYF.

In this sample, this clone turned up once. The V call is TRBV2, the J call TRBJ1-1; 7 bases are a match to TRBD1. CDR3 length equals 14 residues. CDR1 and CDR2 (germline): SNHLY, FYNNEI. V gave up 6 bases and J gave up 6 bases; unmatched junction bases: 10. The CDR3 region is CASRFKGGVSEAFF. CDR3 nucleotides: TGTGCCAGCAGGTTTAAAGGGGGCGTCTCTGAAGCTTTCTTT.